This T cell receptor (beta chain) was recovered during a study of early T cells in non-severe SARS-CoV-2 infection. Study-wide background: Sequencing used unsorted whole-blood bulk RNA, so chains lack pairing.

General observations from the study: Using VDJdb, the matching emphasized anti-spike CD8 responses while missing private and CD4 specificities.

V lost 1 base and J lost 1, with 9 bases in between. The CDR3 extends over 15 amino acids. The germline V gene encodes CDR1 SGHRS and CDR2 YFSETQ. In the library, individual cDNA molecules carried attached unique molecular identifiers. TCRdb reanalysed the 5' RACE reads using MiXCR and keeps one entry per CDR3 protein. The sample lists tens of thousands of distinct CDR3 sequences, 20% to 25% seen once, with 15% to 20% in the top ten. This clonotype was found many times. Antigen specificity is unknown. This TCR was recovered from an adult who was a healthcare worker with PCR-confirmed SARS-CoV-2 infection or an uninfected control (not recorded which). The J gene is TRBJ2-1, the V gene TRBV5-1, with TRBD2 as a possible D gene (6 bases). Material: whole blood, obtained at baseline. CDR3 in amino acids: CASSLSGGSYNEQFF. The CDR3 DNA follows: TGCGCCAGCAGCTTGAGTGGGGGGTCCTACAATGAGCAGTTCTTC.